This TCR beta chain was found in a study of OX40 agonist ivuxolimab in advanced cancers. Profiled with immunoSEQ multiplex PCR; TCRdb holds only in-frame clones, not every one. The data show roughly 70,000 clones, with roughly 85% seen just once and roughly 0.8% held by the top ten. Germline CDR1 SEHNR, CDR2 FQNEAQ (reference sequence). The CDR3 sequence is 14 residues long. The germline V and J ends were trimmed by 0 bases and 4 bases, with 6 bases remaining between them. The chain combines TRBV7-9 with TRBJ2-2; the D is unclear. The clonotype originates from an adult with an advanced solid tumor such as melanoma, head and neck, liver or kidney cancer. The starting material was CD4+ or CD8+ T cells sorted from blood, obtained in a trial of the OX40 agonist ivuxolimab. The CDR3 DNA is TGTGCCAGCAGCTTAGCGTCGGTCACCGGGGAGCTGTTTTTT. It specifies CASSLASVTGELFF.